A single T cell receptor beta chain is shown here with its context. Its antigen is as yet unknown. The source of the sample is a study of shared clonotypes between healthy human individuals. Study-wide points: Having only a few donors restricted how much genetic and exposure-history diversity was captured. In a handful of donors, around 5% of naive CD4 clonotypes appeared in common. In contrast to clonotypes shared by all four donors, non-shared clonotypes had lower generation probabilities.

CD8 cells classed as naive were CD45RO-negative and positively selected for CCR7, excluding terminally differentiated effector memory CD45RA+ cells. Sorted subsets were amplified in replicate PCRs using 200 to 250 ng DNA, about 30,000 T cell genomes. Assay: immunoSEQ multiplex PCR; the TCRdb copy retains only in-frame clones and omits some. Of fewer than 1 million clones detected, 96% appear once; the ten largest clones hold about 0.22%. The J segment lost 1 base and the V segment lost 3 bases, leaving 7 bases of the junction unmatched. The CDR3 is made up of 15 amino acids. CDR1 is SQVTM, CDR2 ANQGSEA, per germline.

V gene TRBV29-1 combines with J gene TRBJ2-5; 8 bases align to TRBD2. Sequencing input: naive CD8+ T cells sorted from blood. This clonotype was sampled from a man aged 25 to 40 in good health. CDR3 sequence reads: CSVELAGDSQETQYF. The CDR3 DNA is TGCAGCGTTGAGCTAGCGGGTGACTCCCAAGAGACCCAGTACTTC.